This T cell receptor beta chain was profiled in a study of Ad26.COV2.S vaccination and SARS-CoV-2 variants. Findings and caveats of the study: Responses of T cells in total may have been underestimated by the TCR breadth and depth analyses. Responses of spike-specific T cells (both CD8+ and CD4+) reportedly showed substantial breadth after vaccination.

The CDR3 runs 13 residues. CDR1 and CDR2 (germline): MNHEY, SMNVEV (reference sequence). TCRdb keeps only in-frame clones here, not all; method: immunoSEQ multiplex PCR. Of approximately 90,000 clones in the sample, more than 65% were seen once. About this clone: Antigen: not known. Germline is not matched at one junction end, which may reflect a read error.

The sequencing here drew on peripheral blood, taken after recovery from COVID-19. The TCR sequence derives from a human donor who had recovered from COVID-19. The V and J genes are TRBV27 and TRBJ1-6; D call uncertain. As DNA, the CDR3 is TGTGCCGGCAGTTCCGGGCCCTATTCACCCCTCCACTTT. Translating it yields CAGSSGPYSPLHF.